This T cell receptor (beta chain) was sequenced during a study of blood T cell repertoires in COVID-19. The CDR3 extends over 13 amino acids. V lost 6 bases to trimming and J lost 5 bases; unmatched junction nucleotides: 6. Germline CDR1 and CDR2: SNHLY and FYNNEI. In the original processing: Estimates of nucleated cell counts were drawn from the amplification of reference gene primers. TCRdb keeps only in-frame clones here, not all; method: immunoSEQ multiplex PCR. The V and J calls and clone size are taken from that table; D and trimming were inferred from the DNA. Among under 85,000 clones listed, 83% were seen once.

The chain employs TRBV2 and TRBJ2-5; TRBD2 matches 7 bases. This clonotype was obtained from a man aged 50-59 years with active COVID-19. Sequencing was done on a sample of peripheral blood. The CDR3 nucleotides read TGTGCCAGCAGGGACTCCGGGGGGGAGACCCAGTACTTC. This translates into CASRDSGGETQYF.